This T cell receptor (beta chain) was documented in a study of shared clonotypes between healthy human individuals. As for the study in general: Those who served as donors were a couple of women and three men between the ages of 18 and 49.

As defined, naive CD8 cells were CD45RO-negative and positively selected for CCR7, with terminally differentiated effector memory CD45RA+ cells excluded. The study drew all its donors from Caucasian adults living in Nashville, Tennessee. Turning to this clone: The antigen is unknown.

Study results and limitations: Non-shared clonotypes showed lower generation probabilities than clonotypes common to all four donors. For naive CD4 cells, 4% to 5% of clonotypes were shared across a handful of donors.

With 8 bases clipped from V and 6 bases from J, the junction kept 9 bases outside the gene matches. Germline-derived CDR1 and CDR2 are MGHRA and YSYEKL. The CDR3 extends over 14 amino acids. Produced via immunoSEQ multiplex PCR; TCRdb's table is partial and in-frame only. The sample consists of roughly 2,000,000 clones, approximately 92% of them appearing once. The sequenced sample consisted of naive CD8+ T cells from PBMCs. The rearrangement joins TRBV4-1 to TRBJ1-1; 10 bases align to TRBD1. The sequence derives from a man younger than 35 in good health. Some clones in this sample may be carry-over from other donors' samples. CDR3 residues: CASLGGTGVSEAFF. The CDR3 coding sequence is TGCGCCAGCCTTGGCGGGACAGGGGTCTCTGAAGCTTTCTTT.